This T cell receptor (beta chain) was found in a study of early T cells in non-severe SARS-CoV-2 infection. This clonotype occurred many times. TCRdb fed the 5' RACE reads into MiXCR, producing one record per CDR3 protein. Of 65,000 to 80,000 distinct CDR3 sequences listed, around 13% are singletons. Per the germline V gene, CDR1 is ENHRY and CDR2 is SYGVKD. Trimming left V 1 base short and J 0 bases short, with 11 bases between. The CDR3 extends over 16 amino acids. The gene calls are TRBV10-3 and TRBJ2-3; D remains unclear. The TCR sequence derives from an adult who was a healthcare worker with PCR-confirmed SARS-CoV-2 infection or an uninfected control (not recorded which). The sequenced material came from whole blood. CDR3 sequence reads: CAISEWGGASTDTQYF. The CDR3 DNA reads TGTGCCATCAGTGAGTGGGGTGGAGCTAGCACAGATACGCAGTATTTT.